This T cell receptor beta chain was sequenced for a study of CD8 T cells in ankylosing spondylitis. General study results and limits: The authors reported significant enrichment of disease-linked clones in matched ankylosing spondylitis synovial fluid.

This clonotype was seen many times. The target antigen is unknown. V was cut by 2 bases and J by 6 bases, with 11 bases left in between. Germline lookup yields CDR1 LGHNT and CDR2 FRNRAP. The CDR3 sequence is 14 residues long. TCRdb processed the 5' RACE reads anew with MiXCR; each CDR3 protein has one entry. The sample carries some 130,000 distinct CDR3 sequences, 6% to 8.5% recorded once. The sequenced sample was blood, either unsorted or a sorted T cell fraction (not recorded which). The chain links TRBV12-5 to TRBJ1-5; TRBD1 might be the D (5 bases). The receptor was derived from a female donor with ankylosing spondylitis or in good health (not recorded which). Here the CDR3 reads CASGLIGGGQPQHF. DNA of the CDR3: TGTGCTAGTGGTTTGATTGGGGGGGGTCAGCCCCAGCATTTT.